This TCR beta chain was captured in a study of blood T cell repertoires in COVID-19. Profiling relied on immunoSEQ multiplex PCR, and the TCRdb table lists in-frame clones only, not all of them. Of 150,000 to 200,000 clones listed, around 85% are singletons. Trimming left V 2 bases short and J 0 bases short, with 16 bases between. CDR1 and CDR2 (germline): SGHVS, FQNEAQ. The CDR3 has 18 residues. The rearrangement uses TRBV7-8 and TRBJ1-4, with a weak D call TRBD1 (6 bases). The source material was peripheral blood. This receptor was obtained from a human donor with acute or convalescent COVID-19. The donor label of this sample is uncertain. The CDR3 is CASSLSRGGSATNEKLFF. CDR3 in DNA: TGTGCCAGCAGCTTATCAAGGGGGGGATCAGCAACTAATGAAAAACTGTTTTTT.